The 2 T cell receptor beta chains below all came from one sample that was sequenced in a study of T-cell reconstitution after alpha-beta-depleted transplantation in children (TCRdb year 2016). Libraries were prepared through PCR. Sequenced on an Illumina HiSeq 2500. To normalize quantification of the TCRbeta repertoire, the TCR libraries were built with molecular barcoding that relied on unique molecular identifiers. Using fastp at Q25 and MiXCR, TCRdb reprocessed the public reads and kept productive beta chains. Entries that share a CDR3 protein sequence are merged under the most common genes and DNA. The sample data list roughly 490,000 distinct CDR3 sequences, and about an eighth of these were observed just once. The top ten constitute 12% to 15% of the sample. The treatment or condition label corresponds to: allogeneic hematopoietic cell transplantation with graft depleted of TCRalphabeta T cells and CD19 B cells.

Sample: PBMCs, mostly from graft donor cells, taken 180 days after TCRalphabeta/CD19-depleted stem cell transplant. All receptors derive from a female patient aged 2 to 10 who had a stem cell transplant for aplastic anemia, so the T cells may come from the graft donor.

This clonotype was counted ten times or more. The rearrangement links TRBV15 to TRBJ2-3, with D unresolved. This CDR3 contains 13 residues. Trimming left V 1 base short and J 1 base short, with 3 bases between. The germline V gene has CDR1 LNHNV and CDR2 YYDKDF (reference sequence). The CDR3 nucleotides are TGTGCCACCAGCAGAGGTCGCACAGATACGCAGTATTTT. It encodes CATSRGRTDTQYF.

V usage is TRBV7-2 and J usage is TRBJ2-7, with TRBD2 matching 7 bases. The CDR3 extends over 15 amino acids. Germline CDR1 and CDR2: SGHTA and FQGNSA. After removal of 1 base from V and 7 bases from J, the junction contained 10 bases not matched to a gene. CDR3 residues: CASSLGPGGPFEQYV. The CDR3 bases are TGTGCCAGCAGCTTAGGTCCGGGAGGCCCTTTTGAGCAGTACGTC.